This T cell receptor (beta chain) was identified during a study of human T cells and chemical hapten exposure. Study background: Per-sample TCR yields varied mainly from small pooled library volume differences.

This clonotype was seen repeatedly, ten times or more. TCRdb recomputed calls from the RACE reads with MiXCR, one row per CDR3 protein. The sample carries 350,000 or so distinct CDR3 sequences, roughly 6.9% recorded once. V dropped 4 bases and J dropped 4 bases, with 10 bases sitting between them. The germline V gene encodes CDR1 SGHRS and CDR2 YFSETQ. The CDR3 spans 13 residues. Time point: patch test 1, 2 weeks after DPC sensitization. This sample's treatment: therapeutic diphenylcyclopropenone sensitization with weekly scalp DPC. The chain links TRBV5-1 to TRBJ2-3, with D unclear. This specimen consisted of whole blood, obtained in connection with sensitization to the hapten diphenylcyclopropenone (DPC). The sequence came from a woman between 18 and 29 years old with alopecia areata. Some clones in this sample may be carry-over from other donors' samples. Here the CDR3 DNA reads TGCGCCAGCAGCCCGGCAGCTGCAGATACGCAGTATTTT. This codes for CASSPAAADTQYF.